One sample yielded the 24 T cell receptor beta chains listed below, sequenced in a study of T cell responses to AZD1222 COVID-19 vaccine. Assay: immunoSEQ multiplex PCR; the TCRdb copy retains only in-frame clones and omits some. The profile covers roughly 35,000 clones, with about 88% appearing a single time and approximately 6.2% taken by the ten largest. This sample comprised peripheral blood, obtained on day 0 of AZD1222 vaccination. The receptors here all came from an adult in good health.

The chain couples TRBV7-2 to TRBJ2-1; 7 bases are a match to TRBD1. CDR1 is SGHTA and CDR2 is FQGNSA in the germline V gene. J lost 8 bases, V lost 0 bases, and 4 bases had no gene match. This CDR3 contains 14 residues. The CDR3 sequence is CASSLALGGYEQFF. For the CDR3, the DNA is TGTGCCAGCAGCTTAGCGCTAGGGGGCTATGAGCAGTTCTTC.

The J gene is TRBJ2-5, the V gene TRBV21-1; the D call in the table, TRBD1, was not verified against the DNA. TRBV21-1 is a known pseudogene. This CDR3 has 15 amino acids. CDR3 region: CASSTTGTGEETQYF. In DNA form, the CDR3 reads TGTGCCAGCAGCACGACCGGGACAGGGGAAGAGACCCAGTACTTC.

Only a few counts were recorded for this clone. The chain joins TRBV27 to TRBJ1-4; TRBD1 is a possible D gene (6 bases). V dropped 5 bases and J dropped 4 bases, with 11 bases sitting between them. Germline V gene data show CDR1 as MNHEY and CDR2 as SMNVEV (reference sequence). The CDR3 loop spans 14 amino acids. CDR3 nucleotides: TGTGCCAGCAGTCGGACAGCAATTAATGAAAAACTGTTTTTT. This translates into CASSRTAINEKLFF.

The chain is built from TRBV28 and TRBJ2-1, with 7 bases lining up with TRBD2. V was pared by 5 bases and J by 6 bases, with 10 bases of the junction left unmatched. The V gene's germline CDR1 is MDHEN and CDR2 SYDVKM. The CDR3 spans 15 residues. The chain's CDR3 is CASSGEGIARNEQFF. CDR3 DNA: TGTGCCAGCAGTGGGGAGGGAATCGCCCGCAATGAGCAGTTCTTC.

The chain is built from TRBV10-3 and TRBJ1-1, with 8 bases identical to TRBD1. Trimming cost V 10 bases and J 5 bases; bases outside gene matches: 6. There are 12 residues in the CDR3. In germline, CDR1 is ENHRY, CDR2 SYGVKD. CDR3 in DNA: TGTGCCAACCGGGGACAGGAGACTGAAGCTTTCTTT. Translated: CANRGQETEAFF.

The V and J genes are TRBV28 and TRBJ1-1; D is perhaps TRBD1 (6 bases). Germline values: CDR1 MDHEN, CDR2 SYDVKM. Trimming left V 9 bases short and J 1 base short, with 15 bases between. The CDR3 loop spans 14 amino acids. The CDR3 sequence: CASLQGGGNTEAFF. The CDR3 DNA reads as TGTGCCAGTTTACAGGGAGGGGGGAACACTGAAGCTTTCTTT. The full variable domain, with the rest looked up from reference TRBV28 and TRBJ1-1, is DVKVTQSSRYLVKRTGEKVFLECVQDMDHENMFWYRQDPGLGLRLIYFSYDVKMKEKGDIPEGYSVSREKKERFSLILESASTNQTSMYLCASLQGGGNTEAFFGQGTRLTVV.

The genes are TRBV29-1 and TRBJ2-7; TRBD1 is a possible D gene (5 bases). There are 12 residues in the CDR3. V was trimmed by 7 bases and J by 5 bases, leaving 15 bases between them. Germline CDR1 is SQVTM and CDR2 is ANQGSEA. The DNA for the CDR3 is TGCAGCGCCTCAAAGGGGAAGGACGAGCAGTACTTC. Protein product: CSASKGKDEQYF.

This chain links TRBV5-1 with TRBJ1-2, with 7 bases identical to TRBD1. Germline V lookup: CDR1 SGHRS, CDR2 YFSETQ. J was trimmed by 14 bases and V by 0 bases; bases with no gene match: 10. The CDR3 is 13 residues long. The CDR3 DNA reads as TGCGCCAGCAGCTTGGTACCGGGACAGCTGGAGACCTTC. This sequence encodes CASSLVPGQLETF.

This clone was found a few times. The J gene is TRBJ1-1, the V gene TRBV12-5, with 7 positions matching TRBD1. CDR1 and CDR2 (germline): LGHNT, FRNRAP. Germline trimming cut 7 bases from V and 10 bases from J; bases unmatched to any gene: 9. The length of the CDR3 is 12 residues. The DNA of the CDR3 is TGTGCTAGTGCCCCTGACAGGGTTGGAGCTTTCTTT. Its translation is CASAPDRVGAFF.

This clone has only one observation. The V call is TRBV7-9, the J call TRBJ1-2; D gene unclear. Germline loops: CDR1 SEHNR, CDR2 FQNEAQ (reference sequence). This CDR3 spans 13 amino acids. V lost 3 bases and J 3 bases, leaving 8 bases between the germline ends. The DNA of the CDR3 is TGTGCCAGCAGCTTCTCCACCGACTATGGCTACACCTTC. As protein: CASSFSTDYGYTF.

The chain has TRBV21-1 and TRBJ2-1; the D call of TRBD2 is as the table states it, not checked on the DNA. TRBV21-1 is marked as a pseudogene. CDR3 length: 16 residues. In DNA form, the CDR3 reads TGTGCCAGCAGCAAACCGACTAGCGTTTTGGTCAATGAGCAGTTCTTC. Translating gives CASSKPTSVLVNEQFF.

The chain carries TRBV19 and TRBJ1-5; D unclear. Germline V gene lookup returns CDR1 LNHDA and CDR2 SQIVND (reference sequence). This CDR3 has 13 amino acids. Trimming removed 7 bases at V and 4 bases at J, with 11 bases between. CDR3 region: CASTPNRNQPQHF. The CDR3 region has the DNA TGTGCCAGTACACCTAACAGAAATCAGCCCCAGCATTTT.

The V gene is TRBV7-8, the J gene TRBJ1-5, with 7 bases that match TRBD1. CDR3 size: 13 residues. With V trimmed by 4 bases and J by 7 bases, 4 bases remained unmatched. Germline CDR1 is SGHVS and CDR2 is FQNEAQ. The CDR3 bases are TGTGCCAGCAGCTGGGACAGTAGACAGCCCCAGCATTTT. Its protein product is CASSWDSRQPQHF. Filled out from reference TRBV7-8 and TRBJ1-5, the complete variable domain reads GAGVSQSPRYKVAKRGQDVALRCDPISGHVSLFWYQQALGQGPEFLTYFQNEAQLDKSGLPSDRFFAERPEGSVSTLKIQRTQQEDSAVYLCASSWDSRQPQHFGDGTRLSIL.

The rearrangement uses TRBV7-3 and TRBJ2-1; 11 bases match TRBD2. The germline CDR1 and CDR2 sequences are SGHTA and FQGTGA. V shed 2 bases, J shed 9 bases, and the junction held 12 bases outside the gene matches. The length of the CDR3 is 17 residues. Here the CDR3 DNA reads TGTGCCAGCAGCTTATCCACTAGCGGGAGTGGTAGCAGTGAGCAGTTCTTC. It is translated as CASSLSTSGSGSSEQFF.

The chain employs TRBV30 and TRBJ2-5, with a tentative D call TRBD2 (7 bases). Between the trimmed V and J ends, which lost 5 bases and 1 base, there was a span of 11 bases. CDR1 is GTSNPN and CDR2 is SVGIG in the germline V gene (reference sequence). The CDR3 covers 13 residues. The DNA for the CDR3 is TGTGCCTGGTGCGCGGGGGCCCAAGAGACCCAGTACTTC. Encoded protein: CAWCAGAQETQYF.

The chain combines TRBV2 with TRBJ1-2; tentative D call: TRBD1 (6 bases). The ends were cut back, 8 bases at V and 8 bases at J, with 21 bases in the middle. This CDR3 comprises 14 residues. Germline CDR1 reads SNHLY; CDR2 reads FYNNEI. The CDR3 sequence is CASGEGVRASGYTF. The CDR3 bases are TGTGCCAGCGGGGAGGGGGTAAGGGCCTCCGGCTACACCTTC. Together with reference TRBV2 and TRBJ1-2, the CDR3 gives the full variable domain: EPEVTQTPSHQVTQMGQEVILRCVPISNHLYFYWYRQILGQKVEFLVSFYNNEISEKSEIFDDQFSVERPDGSNFTLKIRSTKLEDSAMYFCASGEGVRASGYTFGSGTRLTVV.

This chain joins TRBV23-1 and TRBJ2-3; the D call may be TRBD1 or TRBD2 (7 bases each). TRBV23-1 falls under the ORF class, with uncertain function. The CDR3 sequence is 15 residues long. The V end was cut by 6 bases, the J end by 6 bases, with 19 bases between. This chain's CDR3 is CASRCCYRGGDTQYF. Written as DNA, the CDR3 is TGCGCCAGCAGGTGCTGTTACAGGGGAGGGGATACGCAGTATTTT.

This clone appeared a single time. The rearrangement links TRBV6-1 to TRBJ2-3; a possible D gene is TRBD2 (6 bases). Germline V gene lookup returns CDR1 MNHNS and CDR2 SASEGT. V was trimmed by 0 bases and J by 8 bases, leaving 9 bases between them. This CDR3 has 13 amino acids. DNA of the CDR3: TGTGCCAGCAGTGAAGCGGGGGGTGGTACGCAGTATTTT. It encodes CASSEAGGGTQYF.

V usage is TRBV7-8 and J usage is TRBJ1-4; D is unclear. The germline V gene has CDR1 SGHVS and CDR2 FQNEAQ. The CDR3 is 15 amino acids. The V and J ends lost 4 bases and 10 bases respectively, with 19 bases between them. The CDR3 bases are TGTGCCAGCAGCTCTCCCGCGGGGATAGAGGGAAAACTGTTTTTT. Translation gives CASSSPAGIEGKLFF.

The gene calls are TRBV9 and TRBJ2-7; possibly TRBD1 for D (5 bases). Germline-derived CDR1 and CDR2 are SGDLS and YYNGEE. The CDR3 is made up of 15 amino acids. Trimming took off 3 bases at V and 2 bases at J, with 15 bases between the two ends. The CDR3 sequence is CASSAIPDRTYEQYF. The CDR3, as DNA: TGTGCCAGCAGCGCTATCCCCGACAGAACCTACGAGCAGTACTTC. The variable domain in full, completed from reference TRBV9 and TRBJ2-7, reads DSGVTQTPKHLITATGQRVTLRCSPRSGDLSVYWYQQSLDQGLQFLIQYYNGEERAKGNILERFSAQQFPDLHSELNLSSLELGDSALYFCASSAIPDRTYEQYFGPGTRLTVT.

This clone has just one count. The rearrangement joins TRBV28 to TRBJ2-7, with 10 bases identical to TRBD2. The CDR3 contains 16 residues. Germline V gives CDR1 MDHEN, CDR2 SYDVKM. J gave up 4 bases and V 3 bases, and 9 bases lay outside the gene matches. This chain's CDR3 is CASSLGASGGLYEQYF. CDR3 nucleotides: TGTGCCAGCAGTTTGGGGGCTAGCGGGGGCCTGTACGAGCAGTACTTC.

This chain uses TRBV30 with TRBJ1-6, with D unclear. V shed 6 bases and J shed 9 bases, with 12 bases lying between them. This CDR3 has 12 amino acids. Germline CDR1 is GTSNPN and CDR2 is SVGIG (reference sequence). CDR3 bases: TGTGCCTGTACGGGTGGAAGTTCACCCCTCCACTTT. Translating gives CACTGGSSPLHF.

J is TRBJ2-2 and V is TRBV25-1; TRBD1 might be the D (5 bases). CDR1 is MGHDK, CDR2 SYGVNS, per germline. The CDR3 extends over 12 amino acids. V was trimmed by 11 bases and J by 6 bases, leaving 13 bases between them. CDR3 nucleotide sequence: TGTGCCTCATTAGGGGCCGCCGGGGAGCTGTTTTTT. Translated, it gives CASLGAAGELFF.

The chain has TRBV4-2 and TRBJ1-1, with D uncertain. The germline V gene encodes CDR1 LGHNA and CDR2 YNFKEQ. With 0 bases removed from V and 2 bases from J, the gap between germline ends came to 10 bases. This CDR3 has 15 amino acids. CDR3 nucleotides: TGTGCCAGCAGCCAAGATCGAGGATACAACACTGAAGCTTTCTTT. As protein: CASSQDRGYNTEAFF.